These 8 T cell receptor beta chains were sequenced from one sample in a study of IL-32 and malignant T cell survival in cutaneous lymphoma. The blood samples were from patients with Sezary syndrome, a leukemic cutaneous T cell lymphoma. TCRdb's copy holds only in-frame clones and misses some; the assay was immunoSEQ multiplex PCR. This table has roughly 2,200 clones, 82% appearing once. Sample: blood, taken on day 0. Source of these receptors: a human donor with cutaneous T cell lymphoma.

The chain links TRBV7-9 to TRBJ1-2; D perhaps matches TRBD1 (5 bases). The CDR3 contains 16 residues. V was clipped by 5 bases and J by 3 bases, with 19 bases between them. Germline V gene sequence: CDR1 SEHNR, CDR2 FQNEAQ (reference sequence). Written as DNA, the CDR3 is TGTGCCAGCAGCCATCCCCCGGGGCCTGTTCACTATGGCTACACCTTC. It yields the protein CASSHPPGPVHYGYTF.

This clone is a singleton in its sample. The chain joins TRBV11-3 to TRBJ2-2; D might be TRBD1 or TRBD2, each matching 5 bases. The CDR3 length is 18 residues. Trimming removed 4 bases from V and 0 bases from J, with 18 bases in between. Germline V gene sequence: CDR1 SGHNT, CDR2 YENEEA. CDR3 protein: CASSSRTGAGANTGELFF. The CDR3 nucleotides are TGTGCCAGCAGCTCCCGTACCGGGGCGGGCGCGAACACCGGGGAGCTGTTTTTT.

Here the CDR3 DNA reads TGCGCCAGCAGCTTTCGGCAGATGAACACTGAAGCTTTCTTT. Translation gives CASSFRQMNTEAFF. V usage is TRBV5-1 and J usage is TRBJ1-1; D unclear. The CDR3 extends over 14 amino acids. Germline values: CDR1 SGHRS, CDR2 YFSETQ. V dropped 2 bases and J dropped 0 bases, with 8 bases sitting between them.

The chain uses TRBV6-5 and TRBJ2-1, with 10 bases fitting TRBD2. This CDR3 is 15 amino acids long. CDR1 is MNHEY and CDR2 is SVGAGI in the germline V gene. V lost 4 bases, J lost 2 bases, and 2 bases stayed unmatched. The CDR3 DNA reads as TGTGCCAGCAGTTCAGCGGGGGGGGCCTACAATGAGCAGTTCTTC. Translated: CASSSAGGAYNEQFF.

This chain uses TRBV4-3 with TRBJ1-2; possibly TRBD1 for D (6 bases). The CDR3 covers 13 residues. The germline V gene encodes CDR1 LGHNA and CDR2 YSLEER. The V gene lost 4 bases and the J gene lost 7 bases, with 13 bases spanning the gap. Here the CDR3 DNA reads TGCGCCAGCAGCCCGACACAGGGCGGTGGCTACACCTTC. It specifies CASSPTQGGGYTF.

The J gene is TRBJ2-2, the V gene TRBV29-1; D call uncertain. Trimming removed 1 base from V and 3 bases from J, with 9 bases in between. The CDR3 has 14 amino acids. Germline V gene lookup returns CDR1 SQVTM and CDR2 ANQGSEA. The CDR3 reads CSVEGTAHTGELFF. CDR3 nucleotides: TGCAGCGTTGAAGGCACAGCGCACACCGGGGAGCTGTTTTTT.

The chain employs TRBV27 and TRBJ2-5, with 9 bases lining up with TRBD2. The CDR3 spans 18 residues. Germline CDR1 reads MNHEY; CDR2 reads SMNVEV (reference sequence). The V segment lost 4 bases and the J segment 7 bases; nucleotides outside the gene matches: 19. In nucleotides, the CDR3 is TGTGCCAGCAGTTATCGGGTCTTAGGGATAGCGGGAGTAGCGACCCAGTACTTC. Translation: CASSYRVLGIAGVATQYF.

The V call is TRBV5-3, the J call TRBJ2-2; D not certain. TRBV5-3 counts as an open reading frame of uncertain function. Trimming took 2 bases from V and 4 from J, leaving 15 bases between them. The CDR3 covers 16 residues. CDR3 region: CARSFITGMFTGELFF. CDR3 DNA sequence: TGTGCCAGAAGCTTCATAACCGGAATGTTCACCGGGGAGCTGTTTTTT.